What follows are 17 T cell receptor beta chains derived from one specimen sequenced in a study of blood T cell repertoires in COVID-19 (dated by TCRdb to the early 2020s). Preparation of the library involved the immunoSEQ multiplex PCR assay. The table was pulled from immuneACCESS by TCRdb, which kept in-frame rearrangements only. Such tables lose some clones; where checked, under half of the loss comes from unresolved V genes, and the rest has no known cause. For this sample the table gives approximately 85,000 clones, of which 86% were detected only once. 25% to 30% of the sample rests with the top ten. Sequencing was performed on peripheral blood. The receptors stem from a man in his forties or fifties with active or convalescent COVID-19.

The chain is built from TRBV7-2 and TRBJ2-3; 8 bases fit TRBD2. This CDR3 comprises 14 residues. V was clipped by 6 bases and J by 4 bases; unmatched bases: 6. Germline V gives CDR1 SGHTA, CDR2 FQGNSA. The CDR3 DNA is TGTGCCAGCAGTAGCGGGATTTCGCCAGATACGCAGTATTTT. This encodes CASSSGISPDTQYF.

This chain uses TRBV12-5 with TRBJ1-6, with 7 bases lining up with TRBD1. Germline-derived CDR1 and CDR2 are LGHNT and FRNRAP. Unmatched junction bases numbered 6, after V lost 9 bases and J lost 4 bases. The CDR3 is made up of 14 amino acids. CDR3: CASRTGVYNSPLHF. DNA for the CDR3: TGTGCTAGCAGAACAGGGGTTTATAATTCACCCCTCCACTTT.

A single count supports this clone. The CDR3 region is CASSLGRTGEEQYF. CDR3 in DNA: TGTGCCAGCAGCTTAGGTAGGACAGGGGAAGAGCAGTACTTC. The chain couples TRBV7-6 to TRBJ2-7; TRBD1 aligns across 9 bases. With 1 base clipped from V and 7 bases from J, the junction kept 5 bases outside the gene matches. Germline CDR1 and CDR2: SGHVS and FNYEAQ. The CDR3 is 14 amino acids.

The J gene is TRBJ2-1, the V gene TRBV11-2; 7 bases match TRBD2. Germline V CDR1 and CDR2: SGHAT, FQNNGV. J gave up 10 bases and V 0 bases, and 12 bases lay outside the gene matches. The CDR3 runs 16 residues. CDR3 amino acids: CASSLDPGLVALEQFF. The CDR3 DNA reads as TGTGCCAGCAGCTTAGATCCCGGACTAGTGGCCCTAGAGCAGTTCTTC.

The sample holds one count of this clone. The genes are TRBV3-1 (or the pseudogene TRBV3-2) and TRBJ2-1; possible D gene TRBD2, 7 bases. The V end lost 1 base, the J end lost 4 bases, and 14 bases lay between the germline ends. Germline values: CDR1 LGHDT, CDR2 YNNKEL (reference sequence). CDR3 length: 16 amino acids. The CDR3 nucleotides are TGTGCCAGCAGCCAAGGGGACTACAGGGTATACAATGAGCAGTTCTTC. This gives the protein CASSQGDYRVYNEQFF.

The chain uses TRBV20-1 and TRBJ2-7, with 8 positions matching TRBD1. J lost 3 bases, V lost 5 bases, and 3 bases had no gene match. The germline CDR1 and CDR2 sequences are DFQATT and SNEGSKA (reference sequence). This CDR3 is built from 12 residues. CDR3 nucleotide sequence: TGCAGTGCTTGTGACAGGGGCTACGAGCAGTACTTC. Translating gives CSACDRGYEQYF.

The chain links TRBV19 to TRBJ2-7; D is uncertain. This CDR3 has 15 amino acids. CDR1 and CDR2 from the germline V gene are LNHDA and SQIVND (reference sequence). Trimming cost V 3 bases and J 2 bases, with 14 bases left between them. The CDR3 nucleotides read TGTGCCAGTAGTATCGCCCAAACAGTAACCTACGAGCAGTACTTC. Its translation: CASSIAQTVTYEQYF.

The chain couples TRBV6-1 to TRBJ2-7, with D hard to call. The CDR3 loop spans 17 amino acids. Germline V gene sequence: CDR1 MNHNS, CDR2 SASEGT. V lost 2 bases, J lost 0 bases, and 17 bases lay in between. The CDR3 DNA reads TGTGCCAGCAGTGAAACCCCGCCAGCGCTCCCCTCCTACGAGCAGTACTTC. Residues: CASSETPPALPSYEQYF.

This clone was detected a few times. The CDR3 region is CASSIRGSNTGELFF. CDR3 DNA: TGTGCCAGTAGTATTCGGGGGAGTAACACCGGGGAGCTGTTTTTT. The gene calls are TRBV19 and TRBJ2-2, with D possibly matching TRBD2 (6 bases). Deletions cut 3 bases from V and 2 bases from J, with 10 bases between. Germline lookup yields CDR1 LNHDA and CDR2 SQIVND (reference sequence). This CDR3 contains 15 residues.

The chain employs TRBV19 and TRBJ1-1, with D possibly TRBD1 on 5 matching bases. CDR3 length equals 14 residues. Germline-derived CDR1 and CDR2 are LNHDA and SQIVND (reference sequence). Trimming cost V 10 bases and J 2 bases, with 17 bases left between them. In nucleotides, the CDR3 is TGTGCCACTGTCGAGTGGGGCGGCAACACTGAAGCTTTCTTT. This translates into CATVEWGGNTEAFF.

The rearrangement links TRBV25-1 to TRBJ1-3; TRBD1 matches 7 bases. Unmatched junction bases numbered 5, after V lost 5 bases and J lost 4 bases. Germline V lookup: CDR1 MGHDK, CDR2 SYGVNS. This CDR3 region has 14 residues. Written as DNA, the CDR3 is TGTGCCAGCAGTCCACGGGACAGAGGAAACACCATATATTTT. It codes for CASSPRDRGNTIYF.

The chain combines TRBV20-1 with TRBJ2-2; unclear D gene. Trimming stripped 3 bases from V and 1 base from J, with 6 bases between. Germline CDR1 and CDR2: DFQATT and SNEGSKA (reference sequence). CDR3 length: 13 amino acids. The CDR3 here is CSASKQNTGELFF. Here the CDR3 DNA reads TGCAGTGCTAGTAAACAGAACACCGGGGAGCTGTTTTTT.

CDR3 sequence: CASSPTETYEQYF. The CDR3 coding sequence is TGTGCCAGCAGTCCGACGGAGACCTACGAGCAGTACTTC. The chain combines TRBV27 with TRBJ2-7; D remains ambiguous. The CDR3 loop spans 13 amino acids. Germline V gives CDR1 MNHEY, CDR2 SMNVEV (reference sequence). Trimming cost V 5 bases and J 2 bases, with 10 bases left between them.

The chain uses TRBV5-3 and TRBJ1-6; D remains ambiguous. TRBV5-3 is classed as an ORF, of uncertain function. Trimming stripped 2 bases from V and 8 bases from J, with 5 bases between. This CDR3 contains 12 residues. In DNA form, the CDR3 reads TGTGCCAGAAGCTTACTGGATTCACCCCTCCACTTT. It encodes CARSLLDSPLHF.

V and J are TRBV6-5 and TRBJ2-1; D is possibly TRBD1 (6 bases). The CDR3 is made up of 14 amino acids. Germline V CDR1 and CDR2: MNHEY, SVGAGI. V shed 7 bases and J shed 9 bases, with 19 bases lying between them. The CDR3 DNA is TGTGCCAGCACCCGATCCGGACAGACTCCTGAGCAGTTCTTC. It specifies CASTRSGQTPEQFF.

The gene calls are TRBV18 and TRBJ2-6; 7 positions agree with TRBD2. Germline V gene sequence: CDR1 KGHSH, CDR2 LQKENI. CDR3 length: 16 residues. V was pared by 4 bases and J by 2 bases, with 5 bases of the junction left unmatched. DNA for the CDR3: TGTGCCAGCTCACAAGGGAGGGGACCTGGGGCCAACGTCCTGACTTTC. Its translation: CASSQGRGPGANVLTF.

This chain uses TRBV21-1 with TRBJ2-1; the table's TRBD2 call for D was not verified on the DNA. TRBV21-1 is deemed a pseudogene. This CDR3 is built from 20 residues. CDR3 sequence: CASSKCARRPGGFSSNEQFF. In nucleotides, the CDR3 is TGTGCCAGCAGCAAATGCGCCAGGAGACCGGGAGGGTTCTCTTCTAATGAGCAGTTCTTC.